Presented here are 11 T cell receptor beta chains from one specimen sequenced in a study of blood T cell repertoires in COVID-19. Only in-frame clones appear in the TCRdb table, and some are missing; sequencing was by immunoSEQ multiplex PCR. The table has about 160,000 clones, approximately 87% seen once. Specimen: peripheral blood. The receptors derive from a woman between 65 and 79 years old with COVID-19, enrolled during active disease.

CDR3 bases: TGTGCCAGCAGTGTCTTCCGGGAACCTGGAAACACCATATATTTT. The encoded protein is CASSVFREPGNTIYF. V and J are TRBV2 and TRBJ1-3; D not certain. Germline values: CDR1 SNHLY, CDR2 FYNNEI. V lost 4 bases and J lost 2, with 12 bases in between. The CDR3 contains 15 residues.

This clone occurred once. An end of the junction differs from the germline gene, which may be a read error. The chain joins TRBV7-7 to TRBJ2-7, with 13 bases aligning to TRBD2. Germline V gene sequence: CDR1 SSHAT, CDR2 FNYEAQ (reference sequence). This CDR3 spans 13 amino acids. The CDR3: CASSLGLAGEQYF. The CDR3 region has the DNA TGTGCTAGCAGCTTGGGACTAGCGGGGGAGCAGTACTTC.

The V gene is TRBV28, the J gene TRBJ1-1, with D possibly matching TRBD1 (5 bases). V gave up 3 bases and J gave up 1 base, with 9 bases separating them. The CDR3 is 14 amino acids. Germline V gene sequence: CDR1 MDHEN, CDR2 SYDVKM. The CDR3 DNA sequence: TGTGCCAGCAGTTTGGAGGGGTGGAACACTGAAGCTTTCTTT. This codes for CASSLEGWNTEAFF.

V usage is TRBV28 and J usage is TRBJ1-6; D possibly corresponds to TRBD1 (6 bases). The CDR3 totals 16 residues. V was shortened by 5 bases and J by 7 bases, with 18 bases between the two germline ends. Germline V gives CDR1 MDHEN, CDR2 SYDVKM. The CDR3 loop reads CASSLLRGGGNSPLHF. The CDR3 coding sequence is TGTGCCAGCAGTCTTCTCCGGGGCGGGGGCAATTCACCCCTCCACTTT.

Written as DNA, the CDR3 is TGTGCCACCAGCACCATTATAGGGAGGCAGCCCCAGCATTTT. It yields the protein CATSTIIGRQPQHF. V gene TRBV15 combines with J gene TRBJ1-5, with unresolved D. The CDR3 loop spans 14 amino acids. With 4 bases removed from V and 7 bases from J, the gap between germline ends came to 14 bases. Germline V lookup: CDR1 LNHNV, CDR2 YYDKDF (reference sequence).

V gene TRBV7-2 combines with J gene TRBJ1-2; 12 bases map to TRBD1. Germline CDR1 and CDR2: SGHTA and FQGNSA. This CDR3 contains 17 residues. V lost 0 bases to trimming and J lost 5 bases; unmatched junction nucleotides: 7. CDR3 in DNA: TGTGCCAGCAGCTTAGCGATGGGACAGGGGGCACTATATGGCTACACCTTC. It codes for CASSLAMGQGALYGYTF.

The V gene is TRBV28, the J gene TRBJ1-6; D might be TRBD1 (5 bases). V lost 7 bases and J lost 6, with 13 bases in between. Looked up from germline, CDR1 is MDHEN and CDR2 is SYDVKM. CDR3 length equals 14 residues. The CDR3 DNA reads TGTGCCAGCAACGCGGGACTGATTAATTCACCCCTCCACTTT. Encoded protein: CASNAGLINSPLHF.

The chain carries TRBV4-2 and TRBJ1-1; D remains ambiguous. The germline V gene encodes CDR1 LGHNA and CDR2 YNFKEQ. V shed 3 bases and J shed 9 bases, with 11 bases lying between them. The CDR3 is 12 residues long. The CDR3 loop is CASSQENRKAFF. CDR3 DNA: TGTGCCAGCAGCCAGGAGAATAGAAAAGCTTTCTTT.

The chain is built from TRBV5-1 and TRBJ1-2, with D possibly matching TRBD1 (6 bases). Trimming pared 5 bases from V and 1 base from J, leaving 9 bases between. From germline, CDR1 is SGHRS and CDR2 YFSETQ. CDR3 length equals 13 residues. The CDR3 bases are TGCGCCAGCAGTCAGGACAGTAACTATGGCTACACCTTC. Protein: CASSQDSNYGYTF.

The DNA of the CDR3 is TGTGCCAGCCGGGGGCGGGACAGGGGACAATATAGCAATCAGCCCCAGCATTTT. Translating gives CASRGRDRGQYSNQPQHF. This chain uses TRBV2 with TRBJ1-5; TRBD1 aligns across 10 bases. Trimming took 8 bases from V and 0 from J; bases not matched to a gene: 13. The CDR3 contains 18 residues. The germline V gene has CDR1 SNHLY and CDR2 FYNNEI.

The V call is TRBV18, the J call TRBJ2-7, with D possibly matching TRBD2 (5 bases). This CDR3 is built from 12 residues. The V end was cut by 3 bases, the J end by 7 bases, with 10 bases between. CDR1 is KGHSH, CDR2 LQKENI, per germline. The CDR3 DNA reads TGTGCCAGCTCACCGGGTAGCGAAGAGCAGTACTTC. Amino acid sequence: CASSPGSEEQYF.